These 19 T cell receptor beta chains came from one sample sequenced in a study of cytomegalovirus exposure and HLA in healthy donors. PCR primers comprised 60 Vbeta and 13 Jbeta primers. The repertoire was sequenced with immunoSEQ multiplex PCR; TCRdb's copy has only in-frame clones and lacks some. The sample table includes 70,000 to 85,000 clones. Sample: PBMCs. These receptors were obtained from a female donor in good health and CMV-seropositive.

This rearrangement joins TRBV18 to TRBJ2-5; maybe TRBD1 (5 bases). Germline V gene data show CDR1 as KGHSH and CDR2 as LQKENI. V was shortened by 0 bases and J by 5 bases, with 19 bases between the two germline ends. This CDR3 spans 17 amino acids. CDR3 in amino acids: CASSPPSSVVRGETQYF. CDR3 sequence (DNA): TGTGCCAGCTCACCACCATCGTCGGTTGTAAGGGGCGAGACCCAGTACTTC.

The DNA of the CDR3 is TGCGCCAGCAGCTTGGGGCAGGGGGGAAAAACGTACAATGAGCAGTTCTTC. Its translation is CASSLGQGGKTYNEQFF. J is TRBJ2-1 and V is TRBV5-1; weak D call: TRBD1 (7 bases). The CDR3 consists of 17 residues. Germline V CDR1 and CDR2: SGHRS, YFSETQ. V dropped 0 bases and J dropped 4 bases, with 17 bases sitting between them.

CDR3 amino acids: CAGGGPGQGAQPQHF. The CDR3 coding sequence is TGTGCCGGGGGTGGCCCGGGACAGGGGGCGCAGCCCCAGCATTTT. V gene TRBV28 combines with J gene TRBJ1-5, with 12 bases lining up with TRBD1. V dropped 11 bases and J dropped 7; count of bases not matched to a gene: 12. Germline CDR1 MDHEN, CDR2 SYDVKM. This CDR3 comprises 15 residues.

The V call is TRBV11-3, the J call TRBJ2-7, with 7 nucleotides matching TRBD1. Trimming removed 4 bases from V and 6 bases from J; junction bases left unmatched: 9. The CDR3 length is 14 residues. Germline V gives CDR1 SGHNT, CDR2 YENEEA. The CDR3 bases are TGTGCCAGCAGCTCGAGGACAGGAAAGGGCGAGCAGTACTTC. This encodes CASSSRTGKGEQYF.

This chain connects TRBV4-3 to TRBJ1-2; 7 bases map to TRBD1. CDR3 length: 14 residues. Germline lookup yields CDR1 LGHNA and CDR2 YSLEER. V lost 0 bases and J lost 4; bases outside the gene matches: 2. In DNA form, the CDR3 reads TGCGCCAGCAGCCAAGAGGGACAGCTCTATGGCTACACCTTC. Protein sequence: CASSQEGQLYGYTF.

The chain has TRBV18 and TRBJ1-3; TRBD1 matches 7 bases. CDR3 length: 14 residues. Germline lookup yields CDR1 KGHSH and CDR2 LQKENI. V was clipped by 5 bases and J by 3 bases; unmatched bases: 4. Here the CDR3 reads CASSTQGFGNTIYF. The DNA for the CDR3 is TGTGCCAGCTCAACACAGGGGTTTGGAAACACCATATATTTT.

The CDR3 here is CASSLAGNGNEQFF. CDR3 coding DNA: TGTGCCAGCAGTTTAGCAGGGAACGGCAATGAGCAGTTCTTC. This chain links TRBV28 with TRBJ2-1; perhaps TRBD1 as D (5 bases). The V gene's germline CDR1 is MDHEN and CDR2 SYDVKM. This CDR3 contains 14 residues. The ends were cut back, 2 bases at V and 6 bases at J, with 11 bases in the middle.

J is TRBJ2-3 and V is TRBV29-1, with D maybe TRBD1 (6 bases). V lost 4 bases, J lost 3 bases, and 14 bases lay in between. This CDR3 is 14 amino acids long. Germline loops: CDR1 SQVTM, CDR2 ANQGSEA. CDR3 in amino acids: CSVADRSSTDTQYF. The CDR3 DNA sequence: TGCAGCGTTGCAGACAGGTCCTCTACAGATACGCAGTATTTT.

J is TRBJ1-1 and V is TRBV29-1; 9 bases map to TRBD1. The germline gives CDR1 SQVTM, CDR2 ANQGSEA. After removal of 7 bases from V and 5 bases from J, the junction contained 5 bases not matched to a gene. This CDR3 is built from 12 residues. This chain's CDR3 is CSADRGETEAFF. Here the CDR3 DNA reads TGCAGCGCCGACAGGGGGGAGACTGAAGCTTTCTTT.

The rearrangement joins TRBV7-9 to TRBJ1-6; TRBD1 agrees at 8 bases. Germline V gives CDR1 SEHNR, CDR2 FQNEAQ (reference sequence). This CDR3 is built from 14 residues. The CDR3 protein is CATAGGAGNSPLHF. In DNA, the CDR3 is TGTGCAACCGCAGGGGGCGCGGGGAATTCACCCCTCCACTTT.

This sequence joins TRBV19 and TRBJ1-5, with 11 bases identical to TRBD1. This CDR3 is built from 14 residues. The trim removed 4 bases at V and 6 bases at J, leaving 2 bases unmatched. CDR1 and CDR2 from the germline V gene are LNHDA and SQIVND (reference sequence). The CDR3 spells CASSRTGGGQPQHF. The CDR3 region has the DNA TGTGCCAGTAGTAGGACAGGGGGCGGTCAGCCCCAGCATTTT.

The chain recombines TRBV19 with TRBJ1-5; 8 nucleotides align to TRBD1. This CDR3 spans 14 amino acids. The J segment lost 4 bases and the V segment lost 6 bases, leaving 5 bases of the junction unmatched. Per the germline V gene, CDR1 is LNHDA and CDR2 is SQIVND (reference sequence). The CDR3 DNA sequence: TGTGCCAGTAGCGAAGGACAGGGAAATCAGCCCCAGCATTTT. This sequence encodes CASSEGQGNQPQHF.

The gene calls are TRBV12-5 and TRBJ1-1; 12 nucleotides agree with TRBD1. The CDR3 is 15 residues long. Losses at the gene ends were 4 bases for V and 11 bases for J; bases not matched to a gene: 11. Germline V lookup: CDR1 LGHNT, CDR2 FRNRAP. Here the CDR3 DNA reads TGTGCTAGTGGTTCCGGGACAGGGGGCGTTAATCGGGCTTTCTTT. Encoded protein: CASGSGTGGVNRAFF.

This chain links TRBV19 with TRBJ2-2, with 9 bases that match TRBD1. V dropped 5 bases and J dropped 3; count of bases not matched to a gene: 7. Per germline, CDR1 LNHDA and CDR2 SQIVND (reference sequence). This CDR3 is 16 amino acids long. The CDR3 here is CASSVTGGTYTGELFF. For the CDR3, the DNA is TGTGCCAGTAGTGTAACAGGGGGCACATACACCGGGGAGCTGTTTTTT.

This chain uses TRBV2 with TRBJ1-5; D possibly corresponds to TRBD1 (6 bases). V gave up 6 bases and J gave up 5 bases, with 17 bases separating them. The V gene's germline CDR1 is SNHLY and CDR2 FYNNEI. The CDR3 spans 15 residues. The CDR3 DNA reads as TGTGCCAGCAGGGGATGGACAGCTCGGGATCAGCCCCAGCATTTT. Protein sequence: CASRGWTARDQPQHF.

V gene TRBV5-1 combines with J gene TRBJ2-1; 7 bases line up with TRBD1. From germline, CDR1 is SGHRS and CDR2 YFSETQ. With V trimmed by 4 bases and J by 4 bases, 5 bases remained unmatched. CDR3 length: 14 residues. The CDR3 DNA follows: TGCGCCAGCAGCCGGGACAGAGCTTACAATGAGCAGTTCTTC. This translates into CASSRDRAYNEQFF.

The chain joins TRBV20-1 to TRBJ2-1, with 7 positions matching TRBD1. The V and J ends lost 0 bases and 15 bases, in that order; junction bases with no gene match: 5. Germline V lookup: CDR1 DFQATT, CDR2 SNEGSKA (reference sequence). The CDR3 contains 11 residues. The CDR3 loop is CSARDGGQRFF. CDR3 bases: TGCAGTGCTAGAGATGGGGGACAGAGGTTCTTC.

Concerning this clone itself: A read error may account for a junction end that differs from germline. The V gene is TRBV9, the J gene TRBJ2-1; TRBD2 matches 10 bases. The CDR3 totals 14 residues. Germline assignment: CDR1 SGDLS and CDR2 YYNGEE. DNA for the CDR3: TGTGCCAGCAACGTAGGGCTAGCGGGGGATGAGCAGTTCTTC. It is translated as CASNVGLAGDEQFF.

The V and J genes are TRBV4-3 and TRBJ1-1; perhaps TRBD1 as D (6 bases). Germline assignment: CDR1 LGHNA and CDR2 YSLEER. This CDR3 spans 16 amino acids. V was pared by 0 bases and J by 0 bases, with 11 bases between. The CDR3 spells CASSQEAGVLNTEAFF. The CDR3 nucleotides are TGCGCCAGCAGCCAAGAGGCAGGGGTCCTGAACACTGAAGCTTTCTTT.